Below are 22 T cell receptor beta chains sequenced from a single sample in a study of cytomegalovirus exposure and HLA in healthy donors. The PCR contained 60 Vbeta and 13 Jbeta primers. The data were produced by immunoSEQ multiplex PCR, yet TCRdb's version contains in-frame clones alone and is incomplete. The table has approximately 130,000 clones, over 70% seen once. Sequenced: PBMCs. The receptor source for this set is a woman aged 40 to 49 in good health and CMV-seronegative.

V usage is TRBV6-5 and J usage is TRBJ1-3; D unclear. This CDR3 is 16 amino acids long. Germline values: CDR1 MNHEY, CDR2 SVGAGI. Trimming removed 3 bases at V and 4 bases at J, with 16 bases between. CDR3 amino acids: CASSYSERPPGNTIYF. DNA of the CDR3: TGTGCCAGCAGTTATTCTGAGCGACCTCCGGGAAACACCATATATTTT.

This sequence joins TRBV5-5 and TRBJ1-1; D uncertain. V was clipped by 3 bases and J by 5 bases, with 17 bases between them. CDR3 length: 15 amino acids. Germline assignment: CDR1 SGHKS and CDR2 YYEKEE (reference sequence). In DNA form, the CDR3 reads TGTGCCAGCAGCTCCCTGGTCCGGGTGGCGACTGAAGCTTTCTTT. Protein sequence: CASSSLVRVATEAFF.

CDR3 sequence reads: CASKTGTGTAEAFF. The CDR3, as DNA: TGTGCCAGCAAGACCGGGACAGGGACGGCTGAAGCTTTCTTT. The chain carries TRBV6-1 and TRBJ1-1; 9 nucleotides match TRBD1. The germline V gene encodes CDR1 MNHNS and CDR2 SASEGT. This CDR3 comprises 14 residues. The V and J ends lost 7 bases and 6 bases, in that order; junction bases with no gene match: 9.

This chain joins TRBV30 and TRBJ1-2, with 8 bases fitting TRBD1. In germline, CDR1 is GTSNPN, CDR2 SVGIG (reference sequence). The CDR3 contains 13 residues. The V segment lost 2 bases and the J segment 4 bases; nucleotides outside the gene matches: 3. The CDR3 here is CAWSPGQVYGYTF. In DNA form, the CDR3 reads TGTGCCTGGAGTCCGGGACAGGTCTATGGCTACACCTTC. Complete variable domain (other parts from reference TRBV30 and TRBJ1-2): SQTIHQWPATLVQPVGSPLSLECTVEGTSNPNLYWYRQAAGRGLQLLFYSVGIGQISSEVPQNLSASRPQDRQFILSSKKLLLSDSGFYLCAWSPGQVYGYTFGSGTRLTVV.

This clone has only one observation. The genes are TRBV5-6 and TRBJ1-3, with D perhaps TRBD1 (5 bases). Germline lookup yields CDR1 SGHDT and CDR2 YYEEEE. The CDR3 covers 15 residues. V was trimmed by 2 bases and J by 2 bases, leaving 11 bases between them. The CDR3 sequence is CASSLAAGTGNTIYF. In nucleotides, the CDR3 is TGTGCCAGCAGCTTAGCTGCAGGGACTGGAAACACCATATATTTT.

This chain joins TRBV7-2 and TRBJ2-7, with D unresolved. The CDR3 is 12 residues long. The germline V gene has CDR1 SGHTA and CDR2 FQGNSA. V lost 2 bases to trimming and J lost 3 bases, with 5 bases between them. CDR3 sequence reads: CASSLNFYEQYF. DNA for the CDR3: TGTGCCAGCAGCTTAAACTTCTACGAGCAGTACTTC.

The V and J genes are TRBV5-1 and TRBJ2-5; 8 bases match TRBD2. This CDR3 has 13 amino acids. V dropped 4 bases and J dropped 3; count of bases not matched to a gene: 2. Germline loops: CDR1 SGHRS, CDR2 YFSETQ. CDR3 loop: CASSPGGKETQYF. The CDR3 nucleotides are TGCGCCAGCAGCCCGGGAGGGAAAGAGACCCAGTACTTC.

The chain carries TRBV2 and TRBJ1-2; D uncertain. CDR3 size: 15 residues. CDR1 is SNHLY, CDR2 FYNNEI, per germline. The ends were cut back, 1 base at V and 0 bases at J, with 9 bases in the middle. CDR3 region: CASSEGTATNYGYTF. The DNA for the CDR3 is TGTGCCAGCAGTGAAGGCACAGCTACTAACTATGGCTACACCTTC.

This clone was observed a single time. The chain joins TRBV29-1 to TRBJ2-5; possible D gene TRBD2, 6 bases. Trimming pared 4 bases from V and 0 bases from J, leaving 9 bases between. The length of the CDR3 is 13 residues. CDR1 and CDR2 (germline): SQVTM, ANQGSEA. Here the CDR3 DNA reads TGCAGCGTTGTAGGGAGGTACCAAGAGACCCAGTACTTC. This translates into CSVVGRYQETQYF.

This chain uses TRBV7-2 with TRBJ1-3; D is ambiguous. CDR3 length: 15 residues. The germline V and J ends were trimmed by 0 bases and 3 bases, with 9 bases remaining between them. Germline CDR1 is SGHTA and CDR2 is FQGNSA. The CDR3: CASSLAAGFGNTIYF. The CDR3 region has the DNA TGTGCCAGCAGCTTAGCTGCGGGATTTGGAAACACCATATATTTT.

This clone was detected only once. This sequence joins TRBV4-3 and TRBJ2-7; D is uncertain. This CDR3 comprises 14 residues. The V end lost 5 bases, the J end lost 0 bases, and 11 bases lay between the germline ends. Germline values: CDR1 LGHNA, CDR2 YSLEER. The DNA for the CDR3 is TGCGCCAGCAGCTCCCATCATTCCTCCTACGAGCAGTACTTC. Its protein product is CASSSHHSSYEQYF.

This clone has a handful of counts. This chain connects TRBV30 to TRBJ2-7, with a weak D call TRBD1 (5 bases). V was trimmed by 3 bases and J by 1 base, leaving 10 bases between them. The germline V gene encodes CDR1 GTSNPN and CDR2 SVGIG (reference sequence). CDR3 length equals 13 residues. CDR3 region: CAWSGTGSYEQYF. CDR3 sequence (DNA): TGTGCCTGGAGCGGTACAGGATCCTACGAGCAGTACTTC.

This clone came up a few times. This rearrangement joins TRBV18 to TRBJ2-5, with TRBD1 identical over 10 bases. The CDR3 is 14 residues long. The junction had 2 bases not matched to a gene; V was cut back by 2 bases and J by 5 bases. Germline V lookup: CDR1 KGHSH, CDR2 LQKENI. The CDR3 nucleotides read TGTGCCAGCTCACCAGGACAGGGGGGGGAGACCCAGTACTTC. This translates into CASSPGQGGETQYF.

The V call is TRBV13, the J call TRBJ1-2; perhaps TRBD1 as D (5 bases). The V gene lost 1 base and the J gene lost 1 base, with 10 bases spanning the gap. The CDR3 contains 15 residues. Germline CDR1 is PRHDT and CDR2 is FYEKMQ (reference sequence). The CDR3: CASSLVSQGNYGYTF. CDR3 coding DNA: TGTGCCAGCAGCTTAGTATCCCAGGGTAACTATGGCTACACCTTC. Supplemented by reference TRBV13 and TRBJ1-2, the full variable domain reads AAGVIQSPRHLIKEKRETATLKCYPIPRHDTVYWYQQGPGQDPQFLISFYEKMQSDKGSIPDRFSAQQFSDYHSELNMSSLELGDSALYFCASSLVSQGNYGYTFGSGTRLTVV.

The rearrangement joins TRBV7-3 to TRBJ2-7; 11 bases fit TRBD1. V shed 4 bases and J 6 bases; nucleotides not matched to a gene: 2. The CDR3 runs 13 residues. Germline-derived CDR1 and CDR2 are SGHTA and FQGTGA. CDR3 sequence reads: CASSSGTGGEQYF. The DNA for the CDR3 is TGTGCCAGCAGCTCCGGGACAGGGGGCGAGCAGTACTTC.

The chain links TRBV28 to TRBJ2-7, with 7 positions matching TRBD1. From germline, CDR1 is MDHEN and CDR2 SYDVKM. The CDR3 runs to 14 residues. J was trimmed by 7 bases and V by 5 bases; bases with no gene match: 11. The CDR3 region has the DNA TGTGCCAGCAGTCCTGGACAGGTAAAAGGTGAGCAGTACTTC. Its translation is CASSPGQVKGEQYF.

The J gene is TRBJ1-2, the V gene TRBV4-3; D is possibly TRBD1 (5 bases). Looked up from germline, CDR1 is LGHNA and CDR2 is YSLEER. The CDR3 covers 16 residues. V lost 0 bases, J lost 3 bases, and 14 bases lay in between. CDR3 coding DNA: TGCGCCAGCAGCCAAGATAGGGGCGATCCTCACTATGGCTACACCTTC. Its protein is CASSQDRGDPHYGYTF.

This clone came up a few times. The CDR3: CASSYGGPGLREQYF. In DNA, the CDR3 is TGTGCCAGCAGTTACGGGGGCCCGGGCTTGCGCGAGCAGTACTTC. J is TRBJ2-7 and V is TRBV6-6; the D gene is possibly TRBD1 (6 bases). The CDR3 runs to 15 residues. Trimming shortened V by 2 bases and J by 6 bases, and 17 bases separated the two germline ends. The V gene's germline CDR1 is MNHNY and CDR2 SVGAGI (reference sequence).

This clone was seen a few times. The chain uses TRBV10-1 and TRBJ2-7, with 7 bases aligning to TRBD1. The germline CDR1 and CDR2 sequences are WNHNN and SYGVQD (reference sequence). With 6 bases clipped from V and 6 bases from J, the junction kept 8 bases outside the gene matches. The CDR3 runs to 13 residues. The CDR3: CASSRTGPREQYF. The CDR3 nucleotides are TGCGCCAGCAGCCGGACAGGCCCACGCGAGCAGTACTTC.

The rearrangement joins TRBV30 to TRBJ1-2; D is undetermined. The CDR3 consists of 11 residues. CDR1 GTSNPN and CDR2 SVGIG come from the germline V gene (reference sequence). V dropped 5 bases and J dropped 5 bases, with 9 bases sitting between them. DNA of the CDR3: TGTGCCTGGGAGGGTAGTTATGGCTACACCTTC. This encodes CAWEGSYGYTF.

The chain couples TRBV5-4 to TRBJ1-6; D is ambiguous. The CDR3 has 15 residues. The V end lost 5 bases, the J end lost 10 bases, and 19 bases lay between the germline ends. CDR1 is SGHNT, CDR2 YYREEE, per germline (reference sequence). CDR3 in amino acids: CASRQGGSPSSPLHF. In DNA form, the CDR3 reads TGTGCCAGCAGGCAAGGTGGGAGCCCGAGCTCACCCCTCCACTTT.

This chain joins TRBV5-1 and TRBJ1-2; 10 nucleotides match TRBD1. The CDR3 extends over 14 amino acids. The V gene end was trimmed by 6 bases and the J gene end by 10 bases; junction bases not matched to a gene: 12. The germline V gene has CDR1 SGHRS and CDR2 YFSETQ. Written as DNA, the CDR3 is TGCGCCAGCAACCCGGGCCCCGGGACAGGGGACTACACCTTC. Its translation: CASNPGPGTGDYTF.